The T cell receptor (beta chain) under discussion was sequenced for a study of cytotoxic CD8 clonotypes in ibrutinib-treated CLL. Across the study: The sample average was 255,043 productive templates and tens of thousands of productive rearrangements.

Depths of 1 in 200,000 to 1 in 1 million T cells were the sequencing target. Sequenced by immunoSEQ multiplex PCR; TCRdb stores in-frame clones only, minus some. The sample comprises more than 110,000 clones, 91% of which are singletons, and under 14% rests with the top ten. Sample: PBMCs, taken after 12 months of ibrutinib treatment. The sequence was collected from a human donor with chronic lymphocytic leukemia.

DNA of the CDR3: TGTGCCAGCAGTTCCACAGGGGCAGGTGGCTACACCTTC. Encoded protein: CASSSTGAGGYTF. The genes are TRBV7-2 and TRBJ1-2; 7 bases match TRBD1. Germline values: CDR1 SGHTA, CDR2 FQGNSA. V gave up 6 bases and J gave up 7 bases; unmatched junction bases: 8. CDR3 length: 13 residues.